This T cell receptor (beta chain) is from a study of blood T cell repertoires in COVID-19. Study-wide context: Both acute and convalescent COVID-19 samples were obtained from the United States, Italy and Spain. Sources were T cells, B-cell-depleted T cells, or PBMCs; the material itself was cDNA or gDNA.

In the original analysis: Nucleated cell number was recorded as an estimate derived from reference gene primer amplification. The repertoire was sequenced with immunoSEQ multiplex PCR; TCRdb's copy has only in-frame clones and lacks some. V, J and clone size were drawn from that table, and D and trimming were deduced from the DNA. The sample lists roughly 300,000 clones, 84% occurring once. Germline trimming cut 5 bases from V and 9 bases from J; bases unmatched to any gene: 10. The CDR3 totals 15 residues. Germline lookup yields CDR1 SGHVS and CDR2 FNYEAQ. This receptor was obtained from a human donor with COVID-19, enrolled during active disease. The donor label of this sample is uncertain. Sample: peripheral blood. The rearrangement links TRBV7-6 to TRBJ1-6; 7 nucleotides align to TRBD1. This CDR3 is CASSLSTGESSPLHF. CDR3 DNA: TGTGCCAGCAGCCTCAGTACAGGGGAGAGTTCACCCCTCCACTTT.